This T cell receptor (beta chain) originates from a study of blood T cells in healthy people across ages. Combining a sample-barcoded 5' primer with a J-beta primer mix, a second PCR ran for roughly 6 to 12 cycles. TCRdb re-derived calls from the 5' RACE reads in MiXCR, one entry per CDR3 protein. Found here are more than 700,000 distinct CDR3 sequences, 46% of them singletons; the top ten hold less than 20%. This CDR3 spans 15 amino acids. Germline V gene data show CDR1 as SGHAT and CDR2 as FQDESV (reference sequence). V lost 4 bases, J lost 9 bases, and 11 bases stayed unmatched. This clonotype was picked up one time.

This TCR derives from a man older than 75 in good health. This rearrangement joins TRBV11-1 to TRBJ2-1, with 8 bases that match TRBD2. The source material was blood. CDR3 sequence reads: CASSSGGLVTGEQFF. Written as DNA, the CDR3 is TGTGCCAGCAGCTCGGGGGGACTAGTAACGGGTGAGCAGTTCTTC.